This entry lists 14 T cell receptor beta chains sequenced from one sample in a study of blood T cell repertoires in COVID-19. Produced via immunoSEQ multiplex PCR; TCRdb's table is partial and in-frame only. The sample carries some 200,000 clones, around 80% recorded once. The sequenced material came from peripheral blood. These receptor sequences come from a man aged 25-45 years with active or convalescent COVID-19.

This sequence joins TRBV19 and TRBJ2-1; the D gene is possibly TRBD2 (6 bases). V was pared by 3 bases and J by 8 bases, with 11 bases between. The germline gives CDR1 LNHDA, CDR2 SQIVND (reference sequence). This CDR3 comprises 13 residues. The CDR3 protein is CASSMEGADEQFF. The DNA of the CDR3 is TGTGCCAGTAGTATGGAGGGTGCAGATGAGCAGTTCTTC.

In this sample, this clone turned up a few times. The chain recombines TRBV21-1 with TRBJ2-2; TRBD1 was called by the table and not checked on the DNA. TRBV21-1 is a documented pseudogene. The CDR3 is 18 amino acids. Here the CDR3 DNA reads TGTGCCAGCAGCAGGTTTTACACCCCGGGACAGGGGGCCCGGGAGCTGTTTTTT. Its protein is CASSRFYTPGQGARELFF.

V is TRBV6-5 and J is TRBJ1-4; 11 nucleotides match TRBD1. The CDR3 contains 14 residues. The germline V gene encodes CDR1 MNHEY and CDR2 SVGAGI. Germline trimming cut 6 bases from V and 10 bases from J; bases unmatched to any gene: 7. Here the CDR3 DNA reads TGTGCCAGCAGACAGGAGGGACAGGGGGGAAAACTGTTTTTT. Protein sequence: CASRQEGQGGKLFF.

The rearrangement joins TRBV28 to TRBJ1-1; D is perhaps TRBD1 (5 bases). V was clipped by 6 bases and J by 4 bases, with 15 bases between them. The CDR3 runs 14 residues. Germline lookup yields CDR1 MDHEN and CDR2 SYDVKM. The CDR3 DNA reads TGTGCCAGCAGGGGGGGTACCTCCGCCACTGAAGCTTTCTTT. Protein sequence: CASRGGTSATEAFF.

This clone appeared a few times. This chain uses TRBV10-3 with TRBJ2-2; 11 bases align to TRBD2. Germline lookup yields CDR1 ENHRY and CDR2 SYGVKD. The V segment lost 2 bases and the J segment 1 base; nucleotides outside the gene matches: 0. CDR3 length equals 16 residues. The CDR3 bases are TGTGCCATCAGTGAGACTAGCGGGGGGAACACCGGGGAGCTGTTTTTT. Translation gives CAISETSGGNTGELFF.

This chain uses TRBV6-5 with TRBJ1-1, with 7 nucleotides matching TRBD1. V was clipped by 6 bases and J by 7 bases; unmatched bases: 2. The CDR3 is 11 amino acids. Looked up from germline, CDR1 is MNHEY and CDR2 is SVGAGI. CDR3 bases: TGTGCCAGCAGCAGACAGGGTGAAGCTTTCTTT. This translates into CASSRQGEAFF.

The gene calls are TRBV10-3 and TRBJ1-1, with D tentatively TRBD1 (6 bases). This CDR3 region has 14 residues. V was trimmed by 6 bases and J by 1 base, leaving 12 bases between them. From germline, CDR1 is ENHRY and CDR2 SYGVKD. CDR3 loop: CAISALTGNTEAFF. CDR3 bases: TGTGCCATCAGCGCTTTGACAGGGAACACTGAAGCTTTCTTT.

The genes are TRBV4-1 and TRBJ1-4, with TRBD1 matching over 12 bases. This CDR3 contains 14 residues. The V segment lost 6 bases and the J segment 8 bases; nucleotides outside the gene matches: 4. The V gene's germline CDR1 is MGHRA and CDR2 YSYEKL. The CDR3 region has the DNA TGCGCCAGCAGTTACGGGACAGGGGGCGAAAAACTGTTTTTT. Protein sequence: CASSYGTGGEKLFF.

The chain has TRBV2 and TRBJ2-7, with a tentative D call TRBD2 (5 bases). Germline V gives CDR1 SNHLY, CDR2 FYNNEI. The V end was cut by 6 bases, the J end by 1 base, with 19 bases between. This CDR3 is built from 16 residues. CDR3: CASRTSSRGGSYEQYF. The CDR3 nucleotides are TGTGCCAGCAGGACGTCGAGCCGAGGAGGTTCCTACGAGCAGTACTTC. Together with reference TRBV2 and TRBJ2-7, the CDR3 gives the full variable domain: EPEVTQTPSHQVTQMGQEVILRCVPISNHLYFYWYRQILGQKVEFLVSFYNNEISEKSEIFDDQFSVERPDGSNFTLKIRSTKLEDSAMYFCASRTSSRGGSYEQYFGPGTRLTVT.

The chain couples TRBV15 to TRBJ2-3, with 8 positions matching TRBD2. With V trimmed by 2 bases and J by 0 bases, 7 bases remained unmatched. This CDR3 is 17 amino acids long. The V gene's germline CDR1 is LNHNV and CDR2 YYDKDF (reference sequence). The CDR3 sequence: CATSRNKAGESTDTQYF. Here the CDR3 DNA reads TGTGCCACCAGCAGAAACAAAGCGGGGGAAAGCACAGATACGCAGTATTTT.

This chain joins TRBV2 and TRBJ1-5, with 10 bases aligning to TRBD1. The J segment lost 1 base and the V segment lost 4 bases, leaving 7 bases of the junction unmatched. Germline CDR1 is SNHLY and CDR2 is FYNNEI. This CDR3 contains 17 residues. In DNA form, the CDR3 reads TGTGCCAGCAGTGCCGGGACAGGGGTAGCGAGCAATCAGCCCCAGCATTTT. The encoded protein is CASSAGTGVASNQPQHF.

The gene calls are TRBV11-3 and TRBJ2-5, with 9 positions matching TRBD1. CDR1 is SGHNT, CDR2 YENEEA, per germline. The CDR3 sequence is 16 residues long. With V trimmed by 6 bases and J by 4 bases, 12 bases remained unmatched. This CDR3 is CASSDWTGAKGETQYF. The CDR3 coding sequence is TGTGCCAGCAGTGACTGGACAGGGGCGAAGGGAGAGACCCAGTACTTC.

This rearrangement joins TRBV12-3 or TRBV12-4 to TRBJ2-2; TRBD2 aligns across 8 bases. V gave up 8 bases and J gave up 6 bases; unmatched junction bases: 2. CDR3 length: 12 residues. The CDR3 nucleotides read TGTGCCAGCCGGGGGGGGCCCGGGGAGCTGTTTTTT. It specifies CASRGGPGELFF.

V is TRBV5-1 and J is TRBJ1-1; 9 nucleotides match TRBD1. Unmatched junction bases numbered 10, after V lost 5 bases and J lost 5 bases. The CDR3 runs to 15 residues. CDR1 and CDR2 (germline): SGHRS, YFSETQ. The chain's CDR3 is CASRPLGQGQTEAFF. The CDR3 bases are TGCGCCAGCAGGCCACTGGGACAGGGTCAAACTGAAGCTTTCTTT.